This T cell receptor (beta chain) derives from a study of T-cell reconstitution after alpha-beta-depleted transplantation in children. This clonotype turned up a few times. The CDR3 is 14 amino acids. Germline loops: CDR1 SGHDT, CDR2 YYEEEE. With 3 bases clipped from V and 5 bases from J, the junction kept 5 bases outside the gene matches. Using unique molecular identifiers, the investigators prepared the TCRbeta library. TCRdb reprocessed the PCR reads via MiXCR and lists one record per CDR3 protein. Seen here are roughly 350,000 distinct CDR3 sequences, about 17% observed once, and the top ten hold roughly 41%.

This chain links TRBV5-6 with TRBJ2-1; 7 positions match TRBD2. The sequencing here drew on PBMCs, mostly from graft donor cells, taken 360 days after TCRalphabeta/CD19-depleted stem cell transplant. The clonotype originates from a male patient under 10 years old who had a stem cell transplant for acute lymphoblastic leukemia, so the T cells may come from the graft donor. CDR3 nucleotides: TGTGCCAGCAGCTGGGGGGGAGGGCACAATGAGCAGTTCTTC. Translated: CASSWGGGHNEQFF.